The following is a T cell receptor (beta chain) sequence with its context. The data stem from a study of CD8+CD57+ T cells in acquired aplastic anemia. TCR beta VDJ combinations and CDR3 sequences were profiled from genomic DNA. TCRdb re-called the reads through MiXCR, storing one row per CDR3 protein. Here the sample spans under 200,000 distinct CDR3 sequences, around half being singletons. In patients chosen for sequencing, flow cytometry had shown CD8+CD57+ cell expansion. Germline trimming cut 7 bases from V and 8 bases from J; bases unmatched to any gene: 7. This CDR3 is 13 amino acids long. Germline CDR1 SNHLY, CDR2 FYNNEI.

The source material was sorted CD4+, CD8+, or CD8+CD57+ T cells (not recorded which) from PBMCs. This chain joins TRBV2 and TRBJ2-1; 8 positions agree with TRBD1. The clonotype originates from a human donor with aplastic anemia. CDR3 sequence reads: CASKEAGGDEQFF. CDR3 in DNA: TGTGCCAGCAAAGAAGCAGGGGGCGATGAGCAGTTCTTC.